This T cell receptor beta chain is drawn from a study of response to subunit inactivated influenza vaccine. Study-level findings and limits: Authors suggested few new T cells are recruited by each seasonal influenza vaccination.

This clonotype has more than one count but fewer than ten. Its antigen is undetermined. TCRdb independently ran MiXCR on the RT-PCR reads; one entry per CDR3 protein. Of 300,000 to 350,000 distinct CDR3 sequences in the sample, 21% were seen once. The CDR3 length is 15 residues. J gave up 6 bases and V 1 base, and 5 bases lay outside the gene matches. The starting material was PBMCs from blood, obtained 21 months after vaccination. V usage is TRBV12-3 or TRBV12-4 and J usage is TRBJ1-5; TRBD1 agrees at 8 bases. The clonotype was recovered from a man between 50 and 75 years old who received an inactivated influenza vaccine. Here the CDR3 reads CASSLEWTGPQPQHF. The CDR3 nucleotides are TGTGCCAGCAGTTTAGAATGGACAGGGCCTCAGCCCCAGCATTTT.